The 16 T cell receptor beta chains listed next were all sequenced from one sample in a study of control samples from healthy donors and cancer patients. TCRdb keeps only in-frame clones here, not all; method: immunoSEQ multiplex PCR. The repertoire holds 100,000 to 150,000 clones, with roughly 91% as singletons. The sequencing input was blood. These receptor sequences come from a man between 40 and 49 years old in good health.

The chain is built from TRBV5-6 and TRBJ1-2; D gene uncertain. The germline V and J ends were trimmed by 6 bases and 1 base, with 16 bases remaining between them. The length of the CDR3 is 15 residues. Germline V gene data show CDR1 as SGHDT and CDR2 as YYEEEE. The CDR3 DNA reads TGTGCCAGCACCCTAGCCGGGTCGGGTAACTATGGCTACACCTTC. Translation gives CASTLAGSGNYGYTF.

The chain couples TRBV7-2 to TRBJ1-5; D is undetermined. Per germline, CDR1 SGHTA and CDR2 FQGNSA. This CDR3 is built from 15 residues. Trimming stripped 1 base from V and 3 bases from J, with 10 bases between. The CDR3 nucleotides read TGTGCCAGCAGCTTAGGTGCGGTACCCAATCAGCCCCAGCATTTT. Translation: CASSLGAVPNQPQHF.

This sequence joins TRBV29-1 and TRBJ1-2; D is uncertain. The CDR3 runs to 14 residues. V gave up 1 base and J gave up 4 bases, with 13 bases separating them. Per the germline V gene, CDR1 is SQVTM and CDR2 is ANQGSEA. The CDR3 bases are TGCAGCGTTGAAGGGGTGGGATTAGGCTATGGCTACACCTTC. It translates to CSVEGVGLGYGYTF. Variable domain in full (rest from reference TRBV29-1 and TRBJ1-2): SAVISQKPSRDICQRGTSLTIQCQVDSQVTMMFWYRQQPGQSLTLIATANQGSEATYESGFVIDKFPISRPNLTFSTLTVSNMSPEDSSIYLCSVEGVGLGYGYTFGSGTRLTVV.

The V gene is TRBV7-9, the J gene TRBJ2-2; 7 nucleotides match TRBD1. Per germline, CDR1 SEHNR and CDR2 FQNEAQ (reference sequence). The CDR3 has 16 amino acids. The V segment lost 5 bases and the J segment 0 bases; nucleotides outside the gene matches: 6. The CDR3 spells CASSLQGLANTGELFF. CDR3 coding DNA: TGTGCCAGCAGCCTACAGGGGTTAGCGAACACCGGGGAGCTGTTTTTT. Filled out from reference TRBV7-9 and TRBJ2-2, the complete variable domain reads DTGVSQNPRHKITKRGQNVTFRCDPISEHNRLYWYRQTLGQGPEFLTYFQNEAQLEKSRLLSDRFSAERPKGSFSTLEIQRTEQGDSAMYLCASSLQGLANTGELFFGEGSRLTVL.

V gene TRBV14 combines with J gene TRBJ1-3; D gene ambiguous. Per germline, CDR1 SGHDN and CDR2 FVKESK. This CDR3 contains 14 residues. The V gene lost 4 bases and the J gene lost 9 bases, with 16 bases spanning the gap. Here the CDR3 DNA reads TGTGCCAGCAGCCCCTACGGCCCAGTCGGCACCATATATTTT. This sequence encodes CASSPYGPVGTIYF.

The chain couples TRBV5-1 to TRBJ1-6, with TRBD1 identical over 9 bases. The CDR3 is 16 residues long. The V gene end was trimmed by 4 bases and the J gene end by 8 bases; junction bases not matched to a gene: 10. Germline CDR1 SGHRS, CDR2 YFSETQ. CDR3 amino acids: CASSRSGTGRDSPLHF. The CDR3 DNA reads TGCGCCAGCAGCCGGTCAGGGACAGGGAGGGATTCACCCCTCCACTTT.

CDR3 sequence reads: CASSLGTGYNEKLFF. For the CDR3, the DNA is TGTGCCAGCAGCTTAGGGACAGGATATAATGAAAAACTGTTTTTT. V is TRBV7-9 and J is TRBJ1-4; 7 bases line up with TRBD1. Germline-derived CDR1 and CDR2 are SEHNR and FQNEAQ (reference sequence). V lost 1 base, J lost 4 bases, and 3 bases stayed unmatched. This CDR3 comprises 15 residues. Full variable domain (rest looked up from reference TRBV7-9 and TRBJ1-4): DTGVSQNPRHKITKRGQNVTFRCDPISEHNRLYWYRQTLGQGPEFLTYFQNEAQLEKSRLLSDRFSAERPKGSFSTLEIQRTEQGDSAMYLCASSLGTGYNEKLFFGSGTQLSVL.

This clone was detected only a few times. This rearrangement joins TRBV7-9 to TRBJ2-2; possibly TRBD1 or TRBD2 for D (5 bases each). CDR1 SEHNR and CDR2 FQNEAQ come from the germline V gene (reference sequence). The CDR3 loop spans 15 amino acids. V was shortened by 4 bases and J by 4 bases, with 13 bases between the two germline ends. The CDR3 nucleotides read TGTGCCAGCAGCTGGGCCGGGACCGCCACCGGGGAGCTGTTTTTT. Its protein product is CASSWAGTATGELFF.

The CDR3 loop reads CASSQEVRLAGGYTDTQYF. CDR3 sequence (DNA): TGTGCCAGCAGCCAAGAGGTTCGTCTAGCGGGGGGATACACAGATACGCAGTATTTT. This chain links TRBV3-1 (or the pseudogene TRBV3-2) with TRBJ2-3, with TRBD2 matching over 11 bases. CDR1 LGHDT and CDR2 YNNKEL come from the germline V gene (reference sequence). This CDR3 region has 19 residues. J gave up 2 bases and V 0 bases, and 10 bases lay outside the gene matches.

This clone was detected a few times. This rearrangement joins TRBV25-1 to TRBJ2-7; no clear D gene. The V gene's germline CDR1 is MGHDK and CDR2 SYGVNS. V was trimmed by 4 bases and J by 4 bases, leaving 5 bases between them. The CDR3 is made up of 11 amino acids. The CDR3 sequence: CASSVEYEQYF. CDR3 DNA sequence: TGTGCCAGCAGTGTTGAGTACGAGCAGTACTTC.

This clone was detected once. The rearrangement uses TRBV6-2 or TRBV6-3 and TRBJ1-5; D is perhaps TRBD1 (5 bases). Germline CDR1 and CDR2: MNHEY and SVGEGT. This CDR3 has 19 residues. The V and J ends lost 0 bases and 0 bases respectively, with 18 bases between them. CDR3 residues: CASSYSVETDPYSNQPQHF. In DNA, the CDR3 is TGTGCCAGCAGTTACTCGGTTGAGACAGATCCTTATAGCAATCAGCCCCAGCATTTT.

The chain uses TRBV21-1 and TRBJ2-4. TRBV21-1 is a recognized pseudogene. The CDR3 extends over 17 amino acids. The CDR3 DNA sequence: TGTGCCAGCAGCCCCCCCGGGCTCTGGTCAGGAGAAAACATTCAGTACTTC. Its protein product is CASSPPGLWSGENIQYF.

V is TRBV7-8 and J is TRBJ1-5; D possibly corresponds to TRBD1 (6 bases). This CDR3 contains 15 residues. V lost 4 bases, J lost 1 base, and 11 bases lay in between. Germline V lookup: CDR1 SGHVS, CDR2 FQNEAQ. In DNA, the CDR3 is TGTGCCAGCAGCTCATACAGGGAGAGCAATCAGCCCCAGCATTTT. This sequence encodes CASSSYRESNQPQHF.

V gene TRBV3-1 (or the pseudogene TRBV3-2) combines with J gene TRBJ1-1; D gene uncertain. The CDR3 contains 14 residues. Trimming took off 1 base at V and 4 bases at J, with 10 bases between the two ends. Germline CDR1 reads LGHDT; CDR2 reads YNNKEL (reference sequence). The CDR3 nucleotides read TGTGCCAGCAGCCAAGGAGGAACAGCCACTGAAGCTTTCTTT. Translating it yields CASSQGGTATEAFF.

The count of this clone is one. This chain joins TRBV15 and TRBJ2-1; the D gene is possibly TRBD2 (6 bases). Trimming stripped 0 bases from V and 6 bases from J, with 12 bases between. This CDR3 is built from 15 residues. CDR1 LNHNV and CDR2 YYDKDF come from the germline V gene (reference sequence). The CDR3 sequence is CATSRDKRGSNEQFF. The CDR3 DNA reads as TGTGCCACCAGCAGAGATAAACGGGGGAGCAATGAGCAGTTCTTC.

The V gene is TRBV6-5, the J gene TRBJ1-1; possibly TRBD1 for D (6 bases). Per germline, CDR1 MNHEY and CDR2 SVGAGI. This CDR3 contains 13 residues. V lost 0 bases and J 4 bases, leaving 6 bases between the germline ends. Here the CDR3 reads CASSYSGATEAFF. The DNA of the CDR3 is TGTGCCAGCAGTTACTCGGGGGCCACTGAAGCTTTCTTT.